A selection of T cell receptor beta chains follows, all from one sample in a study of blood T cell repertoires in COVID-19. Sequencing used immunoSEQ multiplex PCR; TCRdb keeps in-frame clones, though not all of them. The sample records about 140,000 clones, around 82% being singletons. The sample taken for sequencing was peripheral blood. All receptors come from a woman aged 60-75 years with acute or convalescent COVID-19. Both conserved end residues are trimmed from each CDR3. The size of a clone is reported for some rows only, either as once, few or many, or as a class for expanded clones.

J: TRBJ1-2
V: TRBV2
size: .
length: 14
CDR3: ASRNGQGLSGYGYT

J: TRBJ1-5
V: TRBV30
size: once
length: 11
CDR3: AWSVQGGQPQH

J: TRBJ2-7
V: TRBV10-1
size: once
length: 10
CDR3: ASSGLSYEQY

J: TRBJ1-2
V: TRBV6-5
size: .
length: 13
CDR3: ASSPDRVERYGYT

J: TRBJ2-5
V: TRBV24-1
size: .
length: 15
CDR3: ATTPRGERGRQETQY

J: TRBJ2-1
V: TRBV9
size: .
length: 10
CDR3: ASSVSAGEQF

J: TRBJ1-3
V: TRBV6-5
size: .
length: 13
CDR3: ASSRQGYSGNTIY

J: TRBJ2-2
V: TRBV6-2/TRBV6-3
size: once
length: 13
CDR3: ASSYPGTFGGELF

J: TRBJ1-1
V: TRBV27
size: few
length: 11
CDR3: ASRPGFYTEAF

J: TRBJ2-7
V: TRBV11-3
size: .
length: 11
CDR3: ASSLPSTYEQY

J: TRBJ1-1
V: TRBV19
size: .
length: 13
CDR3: ASSIPAGGYTEAF

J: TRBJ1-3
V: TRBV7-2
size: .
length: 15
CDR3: ASSLGSGGLSGNTIY

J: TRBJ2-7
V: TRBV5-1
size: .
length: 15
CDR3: ASSAGTSGRALYEQY

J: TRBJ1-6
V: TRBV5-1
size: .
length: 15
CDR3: ASPPHAGEPYNSPLH

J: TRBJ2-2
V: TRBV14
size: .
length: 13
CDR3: ASSLGLVATGELF

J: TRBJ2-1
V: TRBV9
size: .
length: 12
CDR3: ASSGTASYNEQF

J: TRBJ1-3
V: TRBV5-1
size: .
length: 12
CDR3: ASSSGQVGNTIY

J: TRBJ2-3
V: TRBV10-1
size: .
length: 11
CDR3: ASSGGSTDTQY

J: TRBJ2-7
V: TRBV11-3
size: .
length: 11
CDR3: ASAGRSSYEQY

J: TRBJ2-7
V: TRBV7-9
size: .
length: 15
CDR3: ASSVSRGGGGIYEQY

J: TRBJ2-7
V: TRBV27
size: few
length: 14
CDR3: ASSFDSLRAVYEQY

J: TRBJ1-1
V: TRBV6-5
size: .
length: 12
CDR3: ASSPDRGYTEAF